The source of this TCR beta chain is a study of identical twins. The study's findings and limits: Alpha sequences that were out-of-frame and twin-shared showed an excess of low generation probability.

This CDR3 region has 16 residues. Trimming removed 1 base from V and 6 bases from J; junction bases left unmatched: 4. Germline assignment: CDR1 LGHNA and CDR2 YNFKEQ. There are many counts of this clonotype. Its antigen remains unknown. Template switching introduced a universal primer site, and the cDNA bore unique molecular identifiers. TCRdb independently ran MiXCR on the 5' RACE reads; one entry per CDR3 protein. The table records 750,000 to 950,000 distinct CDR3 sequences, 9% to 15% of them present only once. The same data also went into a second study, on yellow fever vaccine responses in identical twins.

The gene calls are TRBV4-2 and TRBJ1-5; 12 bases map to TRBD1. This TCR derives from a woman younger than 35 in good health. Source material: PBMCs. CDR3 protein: CASSQAGTGGGQPQHF. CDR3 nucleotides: TGTGCCAGCAGCCAAGCCGGGACAGGGGGCGGTCAGCCCCAGCATTTT.